Presented here are 17 T cell receptor beta chains from one specimen sequenced in a study of blood T cell repertoires in COVID-19. Libraries were prepared by immunoSEQ multiplex PCR; TCRdb keeps only in-frame clonotypes and omits some of them. The sample lists 150,000 to 200,000 clones; about 90% were seen once. The source material was peripheral blood. Every receptor here comes from a young man with COVID-19, enrolled during active disease.

V is TRBV28 and J is TRBJ1-2, with a weak D call TRBD1 (5 bases). The CDR3 is made up of 12 amino acids. V lost 4 bases and J 8 bases, leaving 11 bases between the germline ends. Germline CDR1 and CDR2: MDHEN and SYDVKM. The CDR3: CASSSGPYGYTF. In nucleotides, the CDR3 is TGTGCCAGCAGTTCAGGGCCCTACGGCTACACCTTC.

The rearrangement uses TRBV4-3 and TRBJ1-3; D perhaps matches TRBD1 (6 bases). The CDR3 extends over 15 amino acids. Germline V gene data show CDR1 as LGHNA and CDR2 as YSLEER. Trimming took off 1 base at V and 2 bases at J, with 9 bases between the two ends. CDR3 residues: CASSQVPGAGNTIYF. The DNA of the CDR3 is TGCGCCAGCAGCCAAGTTCCAGGGGCTGGAAACACCATATATTTT.

This chain connects TRBV9 to TRBJ2-3; D is possibly TRBD1 (6 bases). V lost 0 bases, J lost 5 bases, and 13 bases lay in between. Per germline, CDR1 SGDLS and CDR2 YYNGEE. The CDR3 is 15 amino acids. The DNA for the CDR3 is TGTGCCAGCAGCGTAGCGAACAGGGAGCAAGATACGCAGTATTTT. Translation gives CASSVANREQDTQYF.

The chain is built from TRBV30 and TRBJ2-1, with TRBD2 matching 7 bases. The CDR3 length is 14 residues. Germline V gene sequence: CDR1 GTSNPN, CDR2 SVGIG (reference sequence). The ends lost 2 bases at V and 5 bases at J; junction bases unmatched: 6. The CDR3: CAWSRTSANNEQFF. Here the CDR3 DNA reads TGTGCCTGGAGTAGAACTAGCGCGAACAATGAGCAGTTCTTC.

The genes are TRBV9 and TRBJ2-3, with a possible D match to TRBD2 (5 bases). CDR1 and CDR2 (germline): SGDLS, YYNGEE. With 4 bases removed from V and 1 base from J, the gap between germline ends came to 13 bases. The CDR3 length is 15 residues. This chain's CDR3 is CASSQGGSGTDTQYF. The DNA of the CDR3 is TGTGCCAGCAGCCAAGGAGGTAGCGGCACAGATACGCAGTATTTT.

J is TRBJ2-3 and V is TRBV28, with TRBD1 matching over 9 bases. This CDR3 contains 17 residues. Germline lookup yields CDR1 MDHEN and CDR2 SYDVKM. V gave up 4 bases and J gave up 2 bases; unmatched junction bases: 10. The CDR3 loop is CASSSLTGGLSTDTQYF. CDR3 bases: TGTGCCAGCAGTTCACTGACAGGGGGGCTATCCACAGATACGCAGTATTTT.

V usage is TRBV7-3 and J usage is TRBJ2-3; TRBD1 matches 9 bases. The ends lost 2 bases at V and 3 bases at J; junction bases unmatched: 6. Germline CDR1 and CDR2: SGHTA and FQGTGA. CDR3 length: 16 amino acids. The CDR3 loop reads CASSLGPTGGTDTQYF. In nucleotides, the CDR3 is TGTGCCAGCAGCTTAGGGCCGACAGGGGGAACAGATACGCAGTATTTT.

J is TRBJ2-1 and V is TRBV19; 9 bases align to TRBD2. Unmatched junction bases numbered 12, after V lost 1 base and J lost 8 bases. Per germline, CDR1 LNHDA and CDR2 SQIVND (reference sequence). The CDR3 runs to 17 residues. The CDR3 sequence is CASSIGVAGEWGDEQFF. DNA of the CDR3: TGTGCCAGTAGTATAGGGGTAGCGGGAGAGTGGGGTGATGAGCAGTTCTTC. The whole variable domain, filled in from reference TRBV19 and TRBJ2-1, reads DGGITQSPKYLFRKEGQNVTLSCEQNLNHDAMYWYRQDPGQGLRLIYYSQIVNDFQKGDIAEGYSVSREKKESFPLTVTSAQKNPTAFYLCASSIGVAGEWGDEQFFGPGTRLTVL.

The chain employs TRBV18 and TRBJ1-3; maybe TRBD1 (6 bases). V was clipped by 2 bases and J by 3 bases, with 20 bases between them. The CDR3 runs to 18 residues. Germline-derived CDR1 and CDR2 are KGHSH and LQKENI. CDR3 coding DNA: TGTGCCAGCTCACCAGCCTCGGGCAGGGGATACGTTGGAAACACCATATATTTT. It yields the protein CASSPASGRGYVGNTIYF.

The chain employs TRBV19 and TRBJ1-1, with a weak D call TRBD1 (6 bases). Trimming removed 6 bases from V and 2 bases from J, with 19 bases in between. Germline CDR1 reads LNHDA; CDR2 reads SQIVND (reference sequence). The CDR3 runs 16 residues. The DNA for the CDR3 is TGTGCCAGTAGGGGCGCGGGGGCAGTAAGAAACACTGAAGCTTTCTTT. This sequence encodes CASRGAGAVRNTEAFF.

This chain links TRBV10-3 with TRBJ1-1; tentative D call: TRBD1 (5 bases). CDR1 and CDR2 (germline): ENHRY, SYGVKD. This CDR3 region has 14 residues. V lost 3 bases and J lost 5, with 13 bases in between. CDR3 DNA: TGTGCCATCAGTGAACCAGGGCTAACGACTGAAGCTTTCTTT. Encoded protein: CAISEPGLTTEAFF.

The chain has TRBV4-3 and TRBJ2-1; D not certain. This CDR3 region has 15 residues. V lost 1 base and J 6 bases, leaving 13 bases between the germline ends. Germline V gives CDR1 LGHNA, CDR2 YSLEER. CDR3 coding DNA: TGCGCCAGCAGCCAAGGTACCGCGGCCACCAATGAGCAGTTCTTC. Translated: CASSQGTAATNEQFF.

This chain uses TRBV21-1 with TRBJ1-2. TRBV21-1 is noted as a pseudogene. The CDR3 is 14 amino acids. This CDR3 reads CASTSGGRNYGYTF. The CDR3 DNA follows: TGTGCCAGCACCTCGGGAGGCAGGAACTATGGCTACACCTTC.

V is TRBV19 and J is TRBJ2-2, with TRBD1 matching 9 bases. J gave up 6 bases and V 7 bases, and 6 bases lay outside the gene matches. The germline CDR1 and CDR2 sequences are LNHDA and SQIVND (reference sequence). The CDR3 runs 14 residues. The CDR3 DNA follows: TGTGCCAGTACCCAACGACAGGGGGCCGGGGAGCTGTTTTTT. This sequence encodes CASTQRQGAGELFF. Complete variable domain (other parts from reference TRBV19 and TRBJ2-2): DGGITQSPKYLFRKEGQNVTLSCEQNLNHDAMYWYRQDPGQGLRLIYYSQIVNDFQKGDIAEGYSVSREKKESFPLTVTSAQKNPTAFYLCASTQRQGAGELFFGEGSRLTVL.

The rearrangement links TRBV20-1 to TRBJ1-2; D not resolved. V was pared by 6 bases and J by 4 bases, with 9 bases between. CDR3 length equals 11 residues. CDR1 is DFQATT and CDR2 is SNEGSKA in the germline V gene (reference sequence). CDR3 bases: TGCAGTGCCAGTACAAGCTATGGCTACACCTTC. Its protein product is CSASTSYGYTF.

The rearrangement joins TRBV6-5 to TRBJ1-2; the match to TRBD1 covers 10 bases. Germline CDR1 MNHEY, CDR2 SVGAGI. The CDR3 sequence is 15 residues long. J was trimmed by 1 base and V by 3 bases; bases with no gene match: 2. The CDR3 DNA reads TGTGCCAGCAGTTATTGGACAGGGGGTAACTATGGCTACACCTTC. Its translation: CASSYWTGGNYGYTF.

The chain carries TRBV18 and TRBJ2-1; 9 bases are a match to TRBD2. With 2 bases clipped from V and 15 bases from J, the junction kept 14 bases outside the gene matches. The germline V gene encodes CDR1 KGHSH and CDR2 LQKENI. The CDR3 contains 15 residues. Here the CDR3 DNA reads TGTGCCAGCTCACCAGGGACTAGCACCCAATGGGGGATGTTCTTC. Translating it yields CASSPGTSTQWGMFF.